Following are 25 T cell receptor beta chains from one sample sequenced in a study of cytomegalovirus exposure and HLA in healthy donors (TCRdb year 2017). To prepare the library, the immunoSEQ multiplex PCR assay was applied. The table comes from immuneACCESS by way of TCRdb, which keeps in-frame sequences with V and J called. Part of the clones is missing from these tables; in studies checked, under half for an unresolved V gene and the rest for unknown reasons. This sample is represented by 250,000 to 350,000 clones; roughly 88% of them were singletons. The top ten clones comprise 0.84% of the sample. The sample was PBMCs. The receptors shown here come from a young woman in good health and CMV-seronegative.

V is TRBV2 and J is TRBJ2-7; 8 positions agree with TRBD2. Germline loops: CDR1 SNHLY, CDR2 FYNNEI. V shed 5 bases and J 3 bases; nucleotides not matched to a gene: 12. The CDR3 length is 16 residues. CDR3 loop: CASSSPPGLDRYEQYF. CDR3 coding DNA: TGTGCCAGCAGTTCGCCACCGGGACTAGACCGCTACGAGCAGTACTTC.

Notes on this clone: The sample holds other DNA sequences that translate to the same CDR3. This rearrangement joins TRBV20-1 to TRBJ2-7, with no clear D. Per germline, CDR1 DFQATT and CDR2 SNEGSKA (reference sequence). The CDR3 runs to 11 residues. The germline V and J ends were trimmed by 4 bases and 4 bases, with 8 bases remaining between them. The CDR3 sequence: CSATTLYEQYF. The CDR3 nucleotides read TGCAGTGCTACCACGCTATACGAGCAGTACTTC.

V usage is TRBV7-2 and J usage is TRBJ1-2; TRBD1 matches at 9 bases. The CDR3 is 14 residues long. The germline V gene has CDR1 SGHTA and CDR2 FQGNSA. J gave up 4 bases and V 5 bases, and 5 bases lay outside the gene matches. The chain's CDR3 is CASSQTGGGYGYTF. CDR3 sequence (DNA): TGTGCCAGCAGCCAAACAGGGGGCGGCTATGGCTACACCTTC.

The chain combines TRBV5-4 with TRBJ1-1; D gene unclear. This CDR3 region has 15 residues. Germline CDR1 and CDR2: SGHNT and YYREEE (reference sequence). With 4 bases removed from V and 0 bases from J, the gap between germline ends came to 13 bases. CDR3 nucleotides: TGTGCCAGCAGCCAAGAATCAGGTTTGAACACTGAAGCTTTCTTT. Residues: CASSQESGLNTEAFF.

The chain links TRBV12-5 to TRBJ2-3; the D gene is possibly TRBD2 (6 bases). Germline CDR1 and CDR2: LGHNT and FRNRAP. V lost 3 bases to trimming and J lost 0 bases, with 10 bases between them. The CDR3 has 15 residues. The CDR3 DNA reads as TGTGCTAGTGGTTTTACCGGGACTAGCACAGATACGCAGTATTTT. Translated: CASGFTGTSTDTQYF.

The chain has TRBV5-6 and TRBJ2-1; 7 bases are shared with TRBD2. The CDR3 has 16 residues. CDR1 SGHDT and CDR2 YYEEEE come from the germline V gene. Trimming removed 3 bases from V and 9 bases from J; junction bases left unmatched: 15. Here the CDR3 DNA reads TGTGCCAGCAGCTCATGGGCTTTGCGGGAGTACGGTGAGCAGTTCTTC. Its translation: CASSSWALREYGEQFF.

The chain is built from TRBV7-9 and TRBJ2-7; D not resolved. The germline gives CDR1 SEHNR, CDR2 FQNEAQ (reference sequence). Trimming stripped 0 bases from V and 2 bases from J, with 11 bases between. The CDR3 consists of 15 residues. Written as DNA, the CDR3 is TGTGCCAGCAGCTTAGCGCCCCCAACTACCTACGAGCAGTACTTC. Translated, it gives CASSLAPPTTYEQYF.

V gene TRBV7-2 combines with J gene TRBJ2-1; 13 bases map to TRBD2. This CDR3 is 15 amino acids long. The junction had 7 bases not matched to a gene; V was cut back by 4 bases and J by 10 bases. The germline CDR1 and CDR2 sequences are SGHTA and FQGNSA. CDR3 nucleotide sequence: TGTGCCAGCAGCTCCGCTCCGGGACTAGCGGGAGAGCAGTTCTTC. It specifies CASSSAPGLAGEQFF.

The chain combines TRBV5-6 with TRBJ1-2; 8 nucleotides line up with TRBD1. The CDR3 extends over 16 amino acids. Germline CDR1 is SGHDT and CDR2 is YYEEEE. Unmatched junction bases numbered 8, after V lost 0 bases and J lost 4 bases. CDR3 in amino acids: CASSLADRGPGYGYTF. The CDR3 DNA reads TGTGCCAGCAGCTTGGCCGACAGGGGCCCCGGCTATGGCTACACCTTC. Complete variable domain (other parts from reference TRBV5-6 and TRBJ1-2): DAGVTQSPTHLIKTRGQQVTLRCSPKSGHDTVSWYQQALGQGPQFIFQYYEEEERQRGNFPDRFSGHQFPNYSSELNVNALLLGDSALYLCASSLADRGPGYGYTFGSGTRLTVV.

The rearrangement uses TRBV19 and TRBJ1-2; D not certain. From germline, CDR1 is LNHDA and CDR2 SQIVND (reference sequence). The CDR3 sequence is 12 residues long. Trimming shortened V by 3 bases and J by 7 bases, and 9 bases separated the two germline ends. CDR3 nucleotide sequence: TGTGCCAGTAGTATCAGGCAATCTGGCTACACCTTC. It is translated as CASSIRQSGYTF.

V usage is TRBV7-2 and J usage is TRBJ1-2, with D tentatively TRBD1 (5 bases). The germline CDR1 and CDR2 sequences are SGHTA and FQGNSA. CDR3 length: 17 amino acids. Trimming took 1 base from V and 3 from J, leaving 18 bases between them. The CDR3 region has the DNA TGTGCCAGCAGCTTAGGGAGAACCGGGGGAGGGGACTATGGCTACACCTTC. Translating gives CASSLGRTGGGDYGYTF.

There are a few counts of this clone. The CDR3: CASRGQDQPQHF. CDR3 nucleotides: TGTGCCAGCAGGGGGCAGGATCAGCCCCAGCATTTT. The V gene is TRBV28, the J gene TRBJ1-5; D might be TRBD1 (5 bases). The CDR3 contains 12 residues. Trimming took 6 bases from V and 5 from J, leaving 8 bases between them. The germline V gene has CDR1 MDHEN and CDR2 SYDVKM.

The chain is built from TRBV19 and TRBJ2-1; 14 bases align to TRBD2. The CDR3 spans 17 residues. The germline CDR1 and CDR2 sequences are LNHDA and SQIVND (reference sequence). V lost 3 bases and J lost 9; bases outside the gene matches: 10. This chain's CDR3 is CASSIRGLAGAVGEQFF. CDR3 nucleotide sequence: TGTGCCAGTAGTATCCGGGGACTAGCGGGAGCGGTTGGTGAGCAGTTCTTC.

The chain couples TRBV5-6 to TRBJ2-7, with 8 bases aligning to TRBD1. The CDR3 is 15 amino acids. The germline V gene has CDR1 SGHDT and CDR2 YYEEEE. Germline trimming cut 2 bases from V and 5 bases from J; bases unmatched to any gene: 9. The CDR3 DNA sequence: TGTGCCAGCAGCTTTCAGTCAGGGGGCGTCCACGAGCAGTACTTC. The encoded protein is CASSFQSGGVHEQYF.

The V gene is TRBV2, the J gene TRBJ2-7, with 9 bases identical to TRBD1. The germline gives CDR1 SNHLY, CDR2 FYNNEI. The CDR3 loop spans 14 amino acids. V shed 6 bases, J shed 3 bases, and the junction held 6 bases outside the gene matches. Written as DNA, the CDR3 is TGTGCCAGCAGCGGAGGACAGGGGATCTACGAGCAGTACTTC. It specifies CASSGGQGIYEQYF.

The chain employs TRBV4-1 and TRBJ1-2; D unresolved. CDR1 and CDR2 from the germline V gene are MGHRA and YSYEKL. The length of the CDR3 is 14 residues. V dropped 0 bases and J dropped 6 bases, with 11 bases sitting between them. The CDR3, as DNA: TGCGCCAGCAGCCAAGAAGATCGAGGGAATGGCTACACCTTC. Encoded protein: CASSQEDRGNGYTF.

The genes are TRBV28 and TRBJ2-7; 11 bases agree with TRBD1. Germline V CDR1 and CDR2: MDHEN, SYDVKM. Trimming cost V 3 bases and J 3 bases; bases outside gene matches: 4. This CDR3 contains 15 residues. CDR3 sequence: CASSFSGTGGYEQYF. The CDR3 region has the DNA TGTGCCAGCAGTTTCTCCGGGACAGGGGGCTACGAGCAGTACTTC.

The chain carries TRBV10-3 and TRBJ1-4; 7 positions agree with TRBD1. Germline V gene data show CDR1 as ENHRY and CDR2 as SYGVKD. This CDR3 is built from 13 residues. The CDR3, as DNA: TGTGCAAGCCAGGGGGAACAGAATGAAAAACTGTTTTTT. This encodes CASQGEQNEKLFF.

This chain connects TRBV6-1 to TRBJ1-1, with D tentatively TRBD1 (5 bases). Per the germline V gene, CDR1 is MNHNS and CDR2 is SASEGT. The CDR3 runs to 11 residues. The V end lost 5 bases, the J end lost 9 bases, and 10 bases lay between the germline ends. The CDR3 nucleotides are TGTGCCAGCAGTTACAAGGGGAAAGCTTTCTTT. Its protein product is CASSYKGKAFF.

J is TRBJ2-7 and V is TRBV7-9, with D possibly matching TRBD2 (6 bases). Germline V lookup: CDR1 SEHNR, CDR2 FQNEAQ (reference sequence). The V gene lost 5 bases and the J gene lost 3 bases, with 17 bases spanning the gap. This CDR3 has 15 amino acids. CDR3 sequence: CASSLIESGYYEQYF. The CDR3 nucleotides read TGTGCCAGCAGCCTCATCGAGAGCGGGTACTACGAGCAGTACTTC.

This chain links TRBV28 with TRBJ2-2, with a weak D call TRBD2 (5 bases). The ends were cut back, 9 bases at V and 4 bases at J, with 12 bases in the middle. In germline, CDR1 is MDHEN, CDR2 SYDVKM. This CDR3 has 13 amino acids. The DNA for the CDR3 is TGTGCCAGTACACTAGGGATCACCGGGGAGCTGTTTTTT. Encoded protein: CASTLGITGELFF.

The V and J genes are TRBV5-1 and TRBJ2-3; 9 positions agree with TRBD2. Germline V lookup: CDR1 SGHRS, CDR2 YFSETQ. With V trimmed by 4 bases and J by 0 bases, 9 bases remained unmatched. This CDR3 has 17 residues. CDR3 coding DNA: TGCGCCAGCAGCCCGCTGACTAGCGGAGTGAGCACAGATACGCAGTATTTT. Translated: CASSPLTSGVSTDTQYF. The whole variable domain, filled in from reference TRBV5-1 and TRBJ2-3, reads KAGVTQTPRYLIKTRGQQVTLSCSPISGHRSVSWYQQTPGQGLQFLFEYFSETQRNKGNFPGRFSGRQFSNSRSEMNVSTLELGDSALYLCASSPLTSGVSTDTQYFGPGTRLTVL.

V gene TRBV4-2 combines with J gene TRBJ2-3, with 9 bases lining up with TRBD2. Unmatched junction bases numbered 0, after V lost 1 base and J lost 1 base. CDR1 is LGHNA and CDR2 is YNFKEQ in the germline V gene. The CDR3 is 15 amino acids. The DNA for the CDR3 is TGTGCCAGCAGCCAAGGACTAGCGGGCACAGATACGCAGTATTTT. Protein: CASSQGLAGTDTQYF.

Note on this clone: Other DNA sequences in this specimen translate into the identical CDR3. The CDR3 loop is CASSLAGAPYEQYF. The CDR3 region has the DNA TGCGCCAGCAGCTTAGCGGGAGCCCCCTACGAGCAGTACTTC. The rearrangement uses TRBV5-1 and TRBJ2-7; 8 nucleotides align to TRBD2. Germline V gives CDR1 SGHRS, CDR2 YFSETQ. The CDR3 spans 14 residues. J gave up 2 bases and V 2 bases, and 3 bases lay outside the gene matches.

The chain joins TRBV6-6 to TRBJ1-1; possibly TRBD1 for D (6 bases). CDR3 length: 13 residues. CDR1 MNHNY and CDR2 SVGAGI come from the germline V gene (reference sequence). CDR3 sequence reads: CATFGQQNTEAFF. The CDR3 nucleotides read TGTGCAACGTTCGGACAGCAGAACACTGAAGCTTTCTTT.